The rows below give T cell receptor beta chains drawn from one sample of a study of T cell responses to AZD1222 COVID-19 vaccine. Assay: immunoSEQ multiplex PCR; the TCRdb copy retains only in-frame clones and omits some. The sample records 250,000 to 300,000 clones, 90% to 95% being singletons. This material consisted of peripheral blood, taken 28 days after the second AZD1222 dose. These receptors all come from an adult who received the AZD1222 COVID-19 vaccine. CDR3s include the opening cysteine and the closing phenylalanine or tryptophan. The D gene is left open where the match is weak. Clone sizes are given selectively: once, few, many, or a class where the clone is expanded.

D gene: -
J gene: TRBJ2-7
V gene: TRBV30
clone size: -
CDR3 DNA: TGTGCCTGGACCAACCCCCCAGGAGCCTACGAGCAGTACTTC
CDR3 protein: CAWTNPPGAYEQYF

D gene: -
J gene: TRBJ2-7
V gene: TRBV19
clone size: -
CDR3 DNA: TGTGCCAGTAGTAAAGGGTCTGAATACGAGCAGTACTTC
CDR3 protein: CASSKGSEYEQYF

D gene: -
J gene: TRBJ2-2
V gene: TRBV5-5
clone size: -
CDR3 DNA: TGTGCCAGCACCCTGGTAGGCGGCTTCACCGGGGAGCTGTTTTTT
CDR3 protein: CASTLVGGFTGELFF

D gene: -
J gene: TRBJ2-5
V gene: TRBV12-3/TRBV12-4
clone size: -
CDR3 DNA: TGTGCCAGCAGTTTATCGGGGACCCAGTACTTC
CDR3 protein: CASSLSGTQYF

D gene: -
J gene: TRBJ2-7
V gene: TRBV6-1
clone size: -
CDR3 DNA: TGTGCCAGCAGTGAGGGCAGGGACTACGAGCAGTACTTC
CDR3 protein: CASSEGRDYEQYF

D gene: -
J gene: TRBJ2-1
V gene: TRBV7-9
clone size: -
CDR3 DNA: TGTGCCAGCAGCCCCCTCCCATCGGCGGGACCTTCCTACAATGAGCAGTTCTTC
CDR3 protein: CASSPLPSAGPSYNEQFF

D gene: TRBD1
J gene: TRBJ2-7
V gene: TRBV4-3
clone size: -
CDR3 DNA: TGCGCCAGCAGCCTTAGGACAGGGGGCGGTTACGAGCAGTACTTC
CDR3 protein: CASSLRTGGGYEQYF

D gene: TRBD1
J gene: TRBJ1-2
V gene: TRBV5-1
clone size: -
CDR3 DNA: TGCGCCAGCAGCTTGGGGACAGGGAGAAACTATGGCTACACCTTC
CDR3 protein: CASSLGTGRNYGYTF

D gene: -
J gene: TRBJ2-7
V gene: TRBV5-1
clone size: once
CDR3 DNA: TGCGCCAGCAGCTTGGTTGGAGGGAGATACGAGCAGTACTTC
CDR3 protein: CASSLVGGRYEQYF

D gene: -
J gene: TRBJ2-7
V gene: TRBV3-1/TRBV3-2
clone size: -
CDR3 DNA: TGTGCCAGCAGCCTCCTTGGGGGTGGAAACTACGAGCAGTACTTC
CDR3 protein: CASSLLGGGNYEQYF

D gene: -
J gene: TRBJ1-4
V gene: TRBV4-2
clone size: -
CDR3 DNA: TGTGCCAGCAGCCAAGAGTTGCGGCGGCCAAATGAAAAACTGTTTTTT
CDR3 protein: CASSQELRRPNEKLFF